This T cell receptor beta chain was captured by sequencing in a study of T-cell reconstitution after alpha-beta-depleted transplantation in children. Study-level points and caveats: At day 60, the high TCRbeta diversity found in some patients originated from recipient T cells and thymic progenitors that had survived. One year post-transplant, T-cell counts and diversity were largely derived from T cells produced anew.

The table lists this clonotype with a few counts. Its antigen is undetermined. Preparing the TCRbeta library involved the use of unique molecular identifiers. TCRdb re-analysed the PCR reads in MiXCR, keeping a single row per CDR3 protein. The table has 90,000 to 100,000 distinct CDR3 sequences, 23% seen once. Germline lookup yields CDR1 LGHDT and CDR2 YNNKEL (reference sequence). This CDR3 has 14 residues. V was pared by 4 bases and J by 1 base, with 10 bases between. The chain joins TRBV3-1 to TRBJ2-5; D may match TRBD1 or TRBD2 (5 bases each). The sample here was PBMCs, taken before TCRalphabeta/CD19-depleted stem cell transplant. This TCR derives from a boy aged 2-15 years with acute lymphoblastic leukemia, due to receive a stem cell transplant. CDR3 in amino acids: CASSRAGGQETQYF. The CDR3 nucleotides read TGTGCCAGCAGCCGTGCTGGGGGCCAAGAGACCCAGTACTTC.